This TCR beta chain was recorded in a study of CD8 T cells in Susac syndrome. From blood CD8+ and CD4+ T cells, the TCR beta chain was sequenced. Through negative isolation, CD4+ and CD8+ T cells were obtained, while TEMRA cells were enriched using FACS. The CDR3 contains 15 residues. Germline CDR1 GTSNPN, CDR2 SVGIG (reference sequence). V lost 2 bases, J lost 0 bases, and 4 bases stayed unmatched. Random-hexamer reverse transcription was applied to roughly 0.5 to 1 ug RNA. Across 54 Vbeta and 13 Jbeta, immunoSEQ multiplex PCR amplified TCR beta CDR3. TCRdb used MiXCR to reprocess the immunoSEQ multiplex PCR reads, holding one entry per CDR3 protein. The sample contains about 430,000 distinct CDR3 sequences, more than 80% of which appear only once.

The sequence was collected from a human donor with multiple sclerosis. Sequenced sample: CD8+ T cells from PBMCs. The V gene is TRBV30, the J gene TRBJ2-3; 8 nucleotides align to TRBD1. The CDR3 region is CAWSLGQESTDTQYF. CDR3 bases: TGTGCCTGGAGTCTGGGACAGGAGAGCACAGATACGCAGTATTTT.